The 17 T cell receptor beta chains presented below share a single source sample, sequenced in a study of T cells and Merkel cell carcinoma outcomes. Repertoires were generated with immunoSEQ multiplex PCR, while TCRdb's copy carries only in-frame clones and drops some. This table holds over 15,000 clones, over 80% found once. The sample was tumor tissue from Merkel cell carcinoma. The receptors shown here come from a human donor with Merkel cell carcinoma.

The gene calls are TRBV11-2 and TRBJ1-2, with D hard to call. The CDR3 spans 14 residues. V was pared by 5 bases and J by 0 bases, with 10 bases between. CDR1 and CDR2 (germline): SGHAT, FQNNGV. The CDR3 DNA is TGTGCCAGCAGCGCCCAGCGCTCTAACTATGGCTACACCTTC. This sequence encodes CASSAQRSNYGYTF.

This chain links TRBV5-1 with TRBJ2-2, with 10 bases fitting TRBD2. CDR1 and CDR2 (germline): SGHRS, YFSETQ. This CDR3 comprises 16 residues. The V and J ends lost 3 bases and 4 bases, in that order; junction bases with no gene match: 6. CDR3 coding DNA: TGCGCCAGCAGCTGGGGAGCGGGGGGGAGCACCGGGGAGCTGTTTTTT. Amino acid sequence: CASSWGAGGSTGELFF.

The chain has TRBV30 and TRBJ1-1; 7 bases are a match to TRBD1. The CDR3 consists of 15 residues. From germline, CDR1 is GTSNPN and CDR2 SVGIG (reference sequence). V lost 2 bases and J lost 0; bases outside the gene matches: 6. CDR3 loop: CAWSNSGQLNTEAFF. CDR3 DNA: TGTGCCTGGAGTAACTCGGGACAGCTGAACACTGAAGCTTTCTTT.

This rearrangement joins TRBV19 to TRBJ1-4, with TRBD1 matching 8 bases. This CDR3 is built from 18 residues. Germline V gene lookup returns CDR1 LNHDA and CDR2 SQIVND (reference sequence). The J segment lost 8 bases and the V segment lost 2 bases, leaving 16 bases of the junction unmatched. The CDR3 coding sequence is TGTGCCAGTAGTATAATATCAGGGGGCGCGCGACAGCGAGAAAAACTGTTTTTT. Its protein product is CASSIISGGARQREKLFF. Based on the CDR3 plus reference TRBV19 and TRBJ1-4, the full variable domain is DGGITQSPKYLFRKEGQNVTLSCEQNLNHDAMYWYRQDPGQGLRLIYYSQIVNDFQKGDIAEGYSVSREKKESFPLTVTSAQKNPTAFYLCASSIISGGARQREKLFFGSGTQLSVL.

V usage is TRBV5-1 and J usage is TRBJ1-2; D call uncertain. V dropped 4 bases and J dropped 2 bases, with 12 bases sitting between them. Germline-derived CDR1 and CDR2 are SGHRS and YFSETQ. The length of the CDR3 is 14 residues. The CDR3 reads CASSPGGGNYGYTF. Written as DNA, the CDR3 is TGCGCCAGCAGCCCGGGTGGAGGGAACTATGGCTACACCTTC. The full variable domain, its missing parts supplied by reference TRBV5-1 and TRBJ1-2, is KAGVTQTPRYLIKTRGQQVTLSCSPISGHRSVSWYQQTPGQGLQFLFEYFSETQRNKGNFPGRFSGRQFSNSRSEMNVSTLELGDSALYLCASSPGGGNYGYTFGSGTRLTVV.

In its sample, this clone was seen once. V usage is TRBV19 and J usage is TRBJ1-4; D uncertain. There are 14 residues in the CDR3. Per germline, CDR1 LNHDA and CDR2 SQIVND (reference sequence). V lost 4 bases and J lost 4, with 10 bases in between. The CDR3 loop is CASSRGLLNEKLFF. The CDR3 nucleotides are TGTGCCAGTAGTAGAGGTCTGCTTAATGAAAAACTGTTTTTT.

The chain is built from TRBV10-3 and TRBJ1-5, with D maybe TRBD1 (5 bases). The V end lost 3 bases, the J end lost 11 bases, and 14 bases lay between the germline ends. The CDR3 length is 13 residues. The germline V gene encodes CDR1 ENHRY and CDR2 SYGVKD. The CDR3 DNA reads as TGTGCCATCAGTGATGGGGGTGTGGGTACCCAGCATTTT. It yields the protein CAISDGGVGTQHF.

This clone was seen just once. The chain links TRBV7-9 to TRBJ1-4; D remains unclear. The V end was cut by 4 bases, the J end by 5 bases, with 11 bases between. Germline CDR1 reads SEHNR; CDR2 reads FQNEAQ (reference sequence). The CDR3 totals 14 residues. In nucleotides, the CDR3 is TGTGCCAGCAGCTCGGGTTCGCTGAATGAAAAACTGTTTTTT. Residues: CASSSGSLNEKLFF.

The gene calls are TRBV4-1 and TRBJ2-7, with TRBD2 matching 13 bases. CDR3 length: 16 amino acids. J lost 4 bases, V lost 2 bases, and 5 bases had no gene match. Germline-derived CDR1 and CDR2 are MGHRA and YSYEKL. CDR3 nucleotide sequence: TGCGCCAGCAGCCAAATGGGACTAGCGGGATCATACGAGCAGTACTTC. This translates into CASSQMGLAGSYEQYF.

This clone was detected a few times. The rearrangement joins TRBV9 to TRBJ1-4; the D gene is possibly TRBD1 (5 bases). This CDR3 is built from 16 residues. The V end was cut by 6 bases, the J end by 4 bases, with 19 bases between. The germline V gene encodes CDR1 SGDLS and CDR2 YYNGEE. CDR3 DNA sequence: TGTGCCAGCACTCCGGGGGGTGCAGGTCTTAATGAAAAACTGTTTTTT. Translated, it gives CASTPGGAGLNEKLFF.

This chain joins TRBV19 and TRBJ2-6; possible D gene TRBD2, 5 bases. Trimming shortened V by 5 bases and J by 0 bases, and 11 bases separated the two germline ends. This CDR3 spans 16 amino acids. Germline CDR1 LNHDA, CDR2 SQIVND (reference sequence). CDR3 residues: CASSPPEGSGANVLTF. In DNA, the CDR3 is TGTGCCAGTAGTCCTCCCGAGGGCTCTGGGGCCAACGTCCTGACTTTC.

This clone was picked up one time. V usage is TRBV4-2 and J usage is TRBJ1-2; a weak D match, TRBD1 (5 bases). The CDR3 covers 16 residues. In germline, CDR1 is LGHNA, CDR2 YNFKEQ. Trimming shortened V by 0 bases and J by 6 bases, and 17 bases separated the two germline ends. The CDR3 is CASSQEVWDGAHGYTF. CDR3 coding DNA: TGTGCCAGCAGCCAAGAGGTTTGGGACGGCGCCCATGGCTACACCTTC.

J is TRBJ2-2 and V is TRBV30; D is undetermined. V was cut by 0 bases and J by 4 bases, with 6 bases left in between. The CDR3 consists of 13 residues. Looked up from germline, CDR1 is GTSNPN and CDR2 is SVGIG (reference sequence). The CDR3: CAWSVSFTGELFF. CDR3 sequence (DNA): TGTGCCTGGAGTGTAAGTTTCACCGGGGAGCTGTTTTTT.

V gene TRBV14 combines with J gene TRBJ2-2; D call uncertain. Germline V gene lookup returns CDR1 SGHDN and CDR2 FVKESK. This CDR3 has 13 residues. V lost 3 bases and J lost 1, with 3 bases in between. CDR3 sequence (DNA): TGTGCCAGCAGCCAGGGGAACACCGGGGAGCTGTTTTTT. Protein sequence: CASSQGNTGELFF.

This chain connects TRBV4-2 to TRBJ2-7, with D possibly TRBD2 on 7 matching bases. V lost 0 bases to trimming and J lost 3 bases, with 12 bases between them. CDR1 and CDR2 from the germline V gene are LGHNA and YNFKEQ. The length of the CDR3 is 15 residues. This CDR3 is CASSQEGGDFYEQYF. In nucleotides, the CDR3 is TGTGCCAGCAGCCAAGAAGGGGGGGACTTCTACGAGCAGTACTTC.

This clone was found once. This chain joins TRBV5-8 and TRBJ1-6; D unclear. The V gene's germline CDR1 is SGHTS and CDR2 YDEGEE. The CDR3 consists of 13 residues. The V end lost 4 bases, the J end lost 7 bases, and 9 bases lay between the germline ends. The CDR3 is CASSGSGNSPLHF. The CDR3 nucleotides read TGTGCCAGCAGCGGCAGCGGAAATTCACCCCTCCACTTT.

V is TRBV18 and J is TRBJ1-1, with D possibly TRBD1 on 6 matching bases. Trimming shortened V by 0 bases and J by 1 base, and 9 bases separated the two germline ends. This CDR3 region has 15 residues. The V gene's germline CDR1 is KGHSH and CDR2 LQKENI. CDR3 protein: CASSPPGGRNTEAFF. CDR3 nucleotides: TGTGCCAGCTCACCACCAGGGGGTAGGAACACTGAAGCTTTCTTT.